The 3 T cell receptor beta chains in this list originate from one sample, sequenced in a study of blood T cell repertoires in COVID-19. The assay was immunoSEQ multiplex PCR, and TCRdb's table has in-frame clones only and misses some. The sample yields under 150,000 clones, roughly 90% seen once. Sequenced sample: peripheral blood. The origin of the receptors is a man aged 45 to 65 with active or convalescent COVID-19.

The gene calls are TRBV3-1 (or the pseudogene TRBV3-2) and TRBJ1-2, with a weak D call TRBD1 (5 bases). This CDR3 has 15 amino acids. The V end lost 0 bases, the J end lost 2 bases, and 10 bases lay between the germline ends. The germline V gene has CDR1 LGHDT and CDR2 YNNKEL (reference sequence). CDR3: CASSQDLNRNYGYTF. The CDR3 DNA reads as TGTGCCAGCAGCCAAGATCTTAACAGGAACTATGGCTACACCTTC.

This clone was seen once. CDR3 coding DNA: TGCGCCAGCAGCCCCGGCGCTCAGGGGGGTGAGACCCAGTACTTC. Translated: CASSPGAQGGETQYF. The rearrangement uses TRBV4-1 and TRBJ2-5, with D possibly being TRBD1 (7 bases). The length of the CDR3 is 15 residues. V was pared by 4 bases and J by 5 bases, with 17 bases between. In germline, CDR1 is MGHRA, CDR2 YSYEKL.

This rearrangement joins TRBV5-4 to TRBJ1-1; 11 positions match TRBD1. Germline lookup yields CDR1 SGHNT and CDR2 YYREEE (reference sequence). The CDR3 is made up of 13 amino acids. Trimming cost V 4 bases and J 11 bases; bases outside gene matches: 7. CDR3 sequence reads: CASSPDRGRVAFF. The CDR3 bases are TGTGCCAGCAGCCCGGACAGGGGGCGCGTGGCTTTCTTT.